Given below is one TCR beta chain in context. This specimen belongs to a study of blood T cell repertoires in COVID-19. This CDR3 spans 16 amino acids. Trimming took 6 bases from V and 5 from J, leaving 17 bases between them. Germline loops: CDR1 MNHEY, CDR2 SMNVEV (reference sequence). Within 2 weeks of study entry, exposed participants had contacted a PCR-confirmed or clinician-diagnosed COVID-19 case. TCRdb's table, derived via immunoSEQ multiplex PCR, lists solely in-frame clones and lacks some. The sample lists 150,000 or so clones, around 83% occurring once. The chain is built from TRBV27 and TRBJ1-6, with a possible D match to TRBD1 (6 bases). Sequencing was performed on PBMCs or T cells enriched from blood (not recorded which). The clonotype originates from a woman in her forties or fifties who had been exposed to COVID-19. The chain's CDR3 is CASREEVGGHNSPLHF. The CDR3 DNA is TGTGCCAGCAGGGAGGAGGTCGGGGGGCATAATTCACCCCTCCACTTT.